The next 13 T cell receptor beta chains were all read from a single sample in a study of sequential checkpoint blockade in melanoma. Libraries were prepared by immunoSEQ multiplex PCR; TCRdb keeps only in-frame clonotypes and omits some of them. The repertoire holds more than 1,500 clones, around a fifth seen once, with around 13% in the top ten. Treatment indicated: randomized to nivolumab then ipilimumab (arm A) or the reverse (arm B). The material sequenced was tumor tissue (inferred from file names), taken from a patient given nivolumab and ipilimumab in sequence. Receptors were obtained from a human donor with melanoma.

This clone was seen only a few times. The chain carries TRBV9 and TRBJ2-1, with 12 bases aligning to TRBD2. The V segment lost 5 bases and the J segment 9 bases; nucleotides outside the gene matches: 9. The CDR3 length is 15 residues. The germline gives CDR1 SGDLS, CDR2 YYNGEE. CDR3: CASSALAGGPSEQFF. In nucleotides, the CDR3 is TGTGCCAGCAGTGCGCTAGCGGGGGGGCCCAGTGAGCAGTTCTTC. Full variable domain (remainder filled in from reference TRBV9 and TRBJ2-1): DSGVTQTPKHLITATGQRVTLRCSPRSGDLSVYWYQQSLDQGLQFLIQYYNGEERAKGNILERFSAQQFPDLHSELNLSSLELGDSALYFCASSALAGGPSEQFFGPGTRLTVL.

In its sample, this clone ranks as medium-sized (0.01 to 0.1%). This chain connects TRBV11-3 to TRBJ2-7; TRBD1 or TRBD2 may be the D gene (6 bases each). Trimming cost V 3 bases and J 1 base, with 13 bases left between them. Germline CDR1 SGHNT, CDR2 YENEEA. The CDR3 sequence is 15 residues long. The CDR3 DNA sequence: TGTGCCAGCAGCTTTTCCGGGGGCGCATCCTACGAGCAGTACTTC. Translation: CASSFSGGASYEQYF.

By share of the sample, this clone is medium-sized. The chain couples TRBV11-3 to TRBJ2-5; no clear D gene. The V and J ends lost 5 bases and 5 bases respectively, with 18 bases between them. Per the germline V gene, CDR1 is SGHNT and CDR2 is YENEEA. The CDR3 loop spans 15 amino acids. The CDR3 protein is CASSPPRPLGETQYF. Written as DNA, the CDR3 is TGTGCCAGCAGCCCCCCAAGACCACTGGGGGAGACCCAGTACTTC.

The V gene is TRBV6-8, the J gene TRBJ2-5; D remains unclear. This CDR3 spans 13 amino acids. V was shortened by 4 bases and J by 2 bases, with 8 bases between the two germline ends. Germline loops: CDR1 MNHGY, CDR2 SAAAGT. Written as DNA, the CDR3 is TGTGCCAGCAGTTCGGCACAGCAAGAGACCCAGTACTTC. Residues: CASSSAQQETQYF.

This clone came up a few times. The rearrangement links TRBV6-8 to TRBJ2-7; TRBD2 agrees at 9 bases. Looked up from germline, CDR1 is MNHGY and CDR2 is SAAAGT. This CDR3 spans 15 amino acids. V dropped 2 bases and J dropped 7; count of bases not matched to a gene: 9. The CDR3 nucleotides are TGTGCCAGCAGTTACGGTGGCGGGGGGGCCGGGGAGCAGTACTTC. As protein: CASSYGGGGAGEQYF.

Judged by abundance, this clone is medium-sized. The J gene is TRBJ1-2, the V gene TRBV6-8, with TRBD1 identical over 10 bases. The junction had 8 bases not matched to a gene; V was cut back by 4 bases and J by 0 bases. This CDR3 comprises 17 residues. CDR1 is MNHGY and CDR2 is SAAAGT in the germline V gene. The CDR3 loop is CASSLWTGGPANYGYTF. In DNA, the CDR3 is TGTGCCAGCAGTTTATGGACAGGGGGACCAGCTAACTATGGCTACACCTTC.

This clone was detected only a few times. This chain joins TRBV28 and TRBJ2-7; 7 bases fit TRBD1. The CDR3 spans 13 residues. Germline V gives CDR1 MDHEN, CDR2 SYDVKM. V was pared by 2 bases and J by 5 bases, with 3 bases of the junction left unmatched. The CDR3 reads CASSLQGVNEQYF. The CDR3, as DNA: TGTGCCAGCAGTTTACAGGGGGTAAACGAGCAGTACTTC.

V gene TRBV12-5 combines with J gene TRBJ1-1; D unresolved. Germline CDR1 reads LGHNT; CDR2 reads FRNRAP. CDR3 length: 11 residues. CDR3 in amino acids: CASNTNTEAFF. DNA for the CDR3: TGTGCCAGCAACACGAACACTGAAGCTTTCTTT.

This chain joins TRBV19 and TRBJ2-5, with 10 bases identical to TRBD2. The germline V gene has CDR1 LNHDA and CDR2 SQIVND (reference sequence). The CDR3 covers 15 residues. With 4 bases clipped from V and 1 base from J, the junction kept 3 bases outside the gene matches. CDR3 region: CASSTRTSGQETQYF. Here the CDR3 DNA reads TGTGCCAGTAGTACGAGGACTAGCGGCCAAGAGACCCAGTACTTC.

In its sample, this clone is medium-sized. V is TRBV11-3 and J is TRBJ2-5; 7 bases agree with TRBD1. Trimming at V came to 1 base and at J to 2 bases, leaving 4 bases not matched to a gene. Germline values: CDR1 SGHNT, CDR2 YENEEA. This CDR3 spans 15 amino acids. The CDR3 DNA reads TGTGCCAGCAGCTTAGGTACAGGGGCTCAAGAGACCCAGTACTTC. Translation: CASSLGTGAQETQYF.

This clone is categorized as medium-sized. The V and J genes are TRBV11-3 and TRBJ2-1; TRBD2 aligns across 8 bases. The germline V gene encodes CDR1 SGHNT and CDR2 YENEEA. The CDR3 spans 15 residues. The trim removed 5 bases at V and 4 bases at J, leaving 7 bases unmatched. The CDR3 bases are TGTGCCAGCAGCCGCGGACTAGCAGAGTACAATGAGCAGTTCTTC. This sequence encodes CASSRGLAEYNEQFF.

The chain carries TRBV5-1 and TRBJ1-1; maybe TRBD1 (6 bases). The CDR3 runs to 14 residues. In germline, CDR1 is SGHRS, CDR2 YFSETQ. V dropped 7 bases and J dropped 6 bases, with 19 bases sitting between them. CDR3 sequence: CASRSRTGMSEAFF. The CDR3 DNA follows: TGCGCCAGCCGATCTCGAACAGGGATGTCTGAAGCTTTCTTT.

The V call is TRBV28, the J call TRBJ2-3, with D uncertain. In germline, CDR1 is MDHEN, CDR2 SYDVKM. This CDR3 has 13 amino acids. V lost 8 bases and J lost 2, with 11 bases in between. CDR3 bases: TGTGCCAGCGGACGGCCAACCACAGATACGCAGTATTTT. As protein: CASGRPTTDTQYF.